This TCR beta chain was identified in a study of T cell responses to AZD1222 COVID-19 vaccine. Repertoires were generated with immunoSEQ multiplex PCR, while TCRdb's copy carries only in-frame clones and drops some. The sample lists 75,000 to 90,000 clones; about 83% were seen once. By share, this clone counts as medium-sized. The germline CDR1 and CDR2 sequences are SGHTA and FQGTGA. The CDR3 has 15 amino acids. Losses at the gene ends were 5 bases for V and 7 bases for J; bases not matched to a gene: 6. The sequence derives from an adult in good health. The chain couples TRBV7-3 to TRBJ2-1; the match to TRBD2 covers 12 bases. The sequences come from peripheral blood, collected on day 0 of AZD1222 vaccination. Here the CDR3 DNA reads TGTGCCAGCAGCCGCCTAGCGGGGGGGCGGAATGAGCAGTTCTTC. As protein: CASSRLAGGRNEQFF.